Below, 18 T cell receptor beta chains from the same sample are listed, as sequenced in a study of blood T cell repertoires in COVID-19. Some clones are missing from TCRdb's copy, which holds only in-frame ones; the method was immunoSEQ multiplex PCR. The table lists about 210,000 clones, about 86% of them singletons. The sequenced material came from PBMCs or T cells enriched from blood (not recorded which). Source of these receptors: a woman in her thirties or forties with acute COVID-19.

V is TRBV4-3 and J is TRBJ2-7; 7 bases are shared with TRBD2. The CDR3 is 17 residues long. Trimming at V came to 0 bases and at J to 0 bases, leaving 8 bases not matched to a gene. The V gene's germline CDR1 is LGHNA and CDR2 YSLEER. The DNA for the CDR3 is TGCGCCAGCAGCCAAGATCCGGGGCCGGGGGGCTCCTACGAGCAGTACTTC. Protein: CASSQDPGPGGSYEQYF.

The chain recombines TRBV28 with TRBJ2-7; 8 nucleotides agree with TRBD1. The J segment lost 4 bases and the V segment lost 6 bases, leaving 14 bases of the junction unmatched. Germline CDR1 reads MDHEN; CDR2 reads SYDVKM. The length of the CDR3 is 16 residues. For the CDR3, the DNA is TGTGCCAGCAGCCTGGGGACAGGAGGGATTCCGTACGAGCAGTACTTC. Amino acids: CASSLGTGGIPYEQYF. The whole variable domain, remainder taken from reference TRBV28 and TRBJ2-7, is DVKVTQSSRYLVKRTGEKVFLECVQDMDHENMFWYRQDPGLGLRLIYFSYDVKMKEKGDIPEGYSVSREKKERFSLILESASTNQTSMYLCASSLGTGGIPYEQYFGPGTRLTVT.

CDR3 coding DNA: TGTGCCAGTAAACTTAGCGCCTTGTCAACTAATGAAAAACTGTTTTTT. Residues: CASKLSALSTNEKLFF. V is TRBV19 and J is TRBJ1-4; D is undetermined. The CDR3 runs to 16 residues. Trimming took off 7 bases at V and 0 bases at J, with 15 bases between the two ends. CDR1 is LNHDA, CDR2 SQIVND, per germline (reference sequence).

This chain connects TRBV6-5 to TRBJ1-2; 7 positions match TRBD1. CDR3 size: 12 residues. CDR1 is MNHEY and CDR2 is SVGAGI in the germline V gene. V lost 10 bases, J lost 7 bases, and 9 bases stayed unmatched. CDR3 bases: TGTGCCATCGGACAGGTAGAGATTGGCTACACCTTC. Translating gives CAIGQVEIGYTF.

The chain has TRBV21-1 and TRBJ2-7; the D call TRBD2 from the table was never checked on the DNA. TRBV21-1 corresponds to a pseudogene. The CDR3 is made up of 17 amino acids. This CDR3 reads CASSKGTQMGGFYEQYF. The CDR3, as DNA: TGTGCCAGCAGCAAAGGGACCCAAATGGGGGGATTTTACGAGCAGTACTTC.

The chain links TRBV7-6 to TRBJ1-1, with 7 nucleotides matching TRBD1. Germline assignment: CDR1 SGHVS and CDR2 FNYEAQ. The CDR3 contains 15 residues. V shed 1 base and J 1 base; nucleotides not matched to a gene: 3. The DNA for the CDR3 is TGTGCCAGCAGCTTAGGGGACAGCCCGAACACTGAAGCTTTCTTT. Translating it yields CASSLGDSPNTEAFF.

The V call is TRBV29-1, the J call TRBJ2-3; no definite D call. Trimming shortened V by 1 base and J by 6 bases, and 11 bases separated the two germline ends. This CDR3 has 13 amino acids. Germline-derived CDR1 and CDR2 are SQVTM and ANQGSEA. CDR3: CSVEGQLGDTQYF. The CDR3 DNA follows: TGCAGCGTTGAAGGGCAGCTGGGCGATACGCAGTATTTT.

V is TRBV3-1 (or the pseudogene TRBV3-2) and J is TRBJ2-1; the match to TRBD2 covers 12 bases. Germline values: CDR1 LGHDT, CDR2 YNNKEL (reference sequence). This CDR3 spans 16 amino acids. The V and J ends lost 4 bases and 6 bases, in that order; junction bases with no gene match: 7. CDR3 nucleotides: TGTGCCAGCAGCCCGACTAGCGGGAGACCCTCCAATGAGCAGTTCTTC. Translation gives CASSPTSGRPSNEQFF.

V usage is TRBV11-3 and J usage is TRBJ2-5; D is unclear. The V gene lost 5 bases and the J gene lost 2 bases, with 15 bases spanning the gap. This CDR3 is built from 15 residues. Germline values: CDR1 SGHNT, CDR2 YENEEA. The CDR3: CASSPSMVTQETQYF. CDR3 nucleotides: TGTGCCAGCAGCCCAAGCATGGTGACTCAAGAGACCCAGTACTTC.

The chain joins TRBV5-1 to TRBJ1-5; the match to TRBD1 covers 11 bases. CDR3 length equals 15 residues. V trimming: 0 bases; J trimming: 6 bases; junction bases outside the gene matches: 2. Germline CDR1 and CDR2: SGHRS and YFSETQ. The CDR3 spells CASSLGTGGTQPQHF. The CDR3 DNA reads as TGCGCCAGCAGCTTGGGGACAGGGGGCACTCAGCCCCAGCATTTT.

In its sample, this clone was seen once. This chain links TRBV18 with TRBJ2-1, with 8 bases lining up with TRBD1. V gave up 6 bases and J gave up 7 bases; unmatched junction bases: 5. CDR1 and CDR2 (germline): KGHSH, LQKENI. The CDR3 runs 13 residues. The CDR3 nucleotides read TGTGCCAGCTCCGGACAGGGAAGAAATGAGCAGTTCTTC. It translates to CASSGQGRNEQFF.

The chain is built from TRBV4-2 and TRBJ2-5, with 14 bases identical to TRBD2. In germline, CDR1 is LGHNA, CDR2 YNFKEQ. The CDR3 has 15 amino acids. V gave up 4 bases and J gave up 5 bases; unmatched junction bases: 3. This CDR3 reads CASSRRLAGGETQYF. The CDR3 DNA reads as TGTGCCAGCAGCCGCCGACTAGCGGGAGGGGAGACCCAGTACTTC.

This chain links TRBV9 with TRBJ1-1; maybe TRBD1 (5 bases). Germline V gene data show CDR1 as SGDLS and CDR2 as YYNGEE. CDR3 size: 13 residues. V shed 4 bases and J shed 7 bases, with 14 bases lying between them. The CDR3: CASSTEGRGEAFF. The CDR3 DNA sequence: TGTGCCAGCAGCACCGAGGGGCGGGGTGAAGCTTTCTTT.

The V gene is TRBV11-2, the J gene TRBJ1-1, with TRBD1 identical over 8 bases. The CDR3 is 20 amino acids. Per germline, CDR1 SGHAT and CDR2 FQNNGV. V lost 0 bases, J lost 5 bases, and 20 bases stayed unmatched. The chain's CDR3 is CASSLDRGLGTGWLWTEAFF. CDR3 nucleotide sequence: TGTGCCAGCAGCTTAGATCGGGGTCTGGGGACAGGCTGGTTATGGACTGAAGCTTTCTTT.

The J gene is TRBJ2-7, the V gene TRBV6-5; 9 bases are a match to TRBD2. Germline V gene data show CDR1 as MNHEY and CDR2 as SVGAGI. There are 15 residues in the CDR3. Unmatched junction bases numbered 7, after V lost 4 bases and J lost 3 bases. The CDR3 here is CASSSTGTSNYEQYF. In nucleotides, the CDR3 is TGTGCCAGCAGTTCGACCGGGACTAGCAACTACGAGCAGTACTTC.

Ten or more counts support this clone. V and J are TRBV14 and TRBJ1-1; a possible D gene is TRBD1 (6 bases). Trimming left V 6 bases short and J 1 base short, with 12 bases between. This CDR3 is 14 amino acids long. Per the germline V gene, CDR1 is SGHDN and CDR2 is FVKESK. Here the CDR3 reads CASRAGARNTEAFF. The DNA of the CDR3 is TGTGCCAGCAGAGCAGGGGCCCGGAACACTGAAGCTTTCTTT.

The chain recombines TRBV7-9 with TRBJ1-3; 7 nucleotides align to TRBD1. Germline V CDR1 and CDR2: SEHNR, FQNEAQ (reference sequence). Losses at the gene ends were 0 bases for V and 4 bases for J; bases not matched to a gene: 6. CDR3 length: 16 residues. CDR3 residues: CASSLAQGGTGNTIYF. CDR3 coding DNA: TGTGCCAGCAGCTTAGCGCAAGGGGGCACAGGAAACACCATATATTTT.

This clone was detected a few times. The rearrangement joins TRBV7-9 to TRBJ1-1; D is undetermined. Per germline, CDR1 SEHNR and CDR2 FQNEAQ (reference sequence). V lost 3 bases and J 3 bases, leaving 11 bases between the germline ends. The CDR3 has 14 amino acids. CDR3 DNA: TGTGCCAGCAGCTTGTCTCCTAGAGACACTGAAGCTTTCTTT. As protein: CASSLSPRDTEAFF.